This T cell receptor beta chain was captured by sequencing in a study of CD8+ T cells in alopecia areata. Across the whole study: Oral tofacitinib, 5 to 10 mg twice daily, was given in an open-label trial. General observations from the study: Clonality exceeded that of normal scalp in lesional scalp, most notably in alopecia totalis/universalis. Association of baseline CD8+ expansion with response is uncertain owing to one nonresponder. Whereas mice showed it more clearly, TCR sharing across patients was murkier, possibly because of HLA.

In germline, CDR1 is SQVTM, CDR2 ANQGSEA. This CDR3 spans 12 amino acids. The V end lost 7 bases, the J end lost 4 bases, and 13 bases lay between the germline ends. Treatment in this sample: oral pan-JAK inhibitor, 5-10 mg twice daily. To note about this clone: Its antigen is still unknown.

Sequencing used cDNA as its template, made by extracting RNA and reverse transcribing it. Profiled with immunoSEQ multiplex PCR; TCRdb holds only in-frame clones, not every one. The sample contains under 150,000 clones, 50% to 55% of which appear only once. The origin of this receptor is a human donor with alopecia areata. V gene TRBV29-1 combines with J gene TRBJ1-2; D is undetermined. The source material was CD4+ T cells sorted from blood, sampled at week 4, from a patient treated with tofacitinib. This CDR3 is CSALSFAYGYTF. CDR3 in DNA: TGCAGCGCTTTGTCCTTCGCCTATGGCTACACCTTC.